This record looks at one TCR beta chain sequence and its context. Only in-frame clones appear in the TCRdb table, and some are missing; sequencing was by immunoSEQ multiplex PCR. The table has roughly 400,000 clones, approximately 90% seen once; the top ten hold 6% to 7%. The data are from a study of control samples from healthy donors and cancer patients. The receptor comes from a man aged 40-55 years with head and neck cancer. Sequencing used PBMCs.

This CDR3 reads CASSVFQETQYF. As DNA, the CDR3 is TGTGCCAGCTCAGTGTTCCAAGAGACCCAGTACTTC. This chain joins TRBV18 and TRBJ2-5; no clear D. The CDR3 is 12 residues long. The germline CDR1 and CDR2 sequences are KGHSH and LQKENI. Trimming took off 5 bases at V and 1 base at J, with 5 bases between the two ends.